This entry lists 25 T cell receptor beta chains sequenced from one sample in a study of T cell repertoires in cytomegalovirus infection. MiXCR, applied by TCRdb to the reads, yields one record per CDR3 protein. This sample has 740,000 or so distinct CDR3 sequences, with 35% to 40% found just once. Sequencing was done on a sample of PBMCs. The receptors shown here come from a human donor in good health (CMV status not recorded). Some clones in this sample may be carry-over from other donors' samples.

This clonotype came up a few times. The rearrangement joins TRBV28 to TRBJ2-4, with a possible D match to TRBD1 (6 bases). The CDR3 runs to 14 residues. V gave up 4 bases and J gave up 11 bases, with 18 bases separating them. Germline CDR1 and CDR2: MDHEN and SYDVKM. In DNA, the CDR3 is TGTGCCAGCAGTTCCCCCCAGACAGGCCCCTTTCAGTACTTC. Translation gives CASSSPQTGPFQYF.

The chain uses TRBV28 and TRBJ1-4; D is uncertain. This CDR3 is 13 amino acids long. V shed 6 bases and J shed 3 bases, with 8 bases lying between them. Germline loops: CDR1 MDHEN, CDR2 SYDVKM. CDR3 sequence (DNA): TGTGCCAGCAGGGACGGACCTAATGAAAAACTGTTTTTT. Its protein product is CASRDGPNEKLFF. Together with reference TRBV28 and TRBJ1-4, the CDR3 gives the full variable domain: DVKVTQSSRYLVKRTGEKVFLECVQDMDHENMFWYRQDPGLGLRLIYFSYDVKMKEKGDIPEGYSVSREKKERFSLILESASTNQTSMYLCASRDGPNEKLFFGSGTQLSVL.

The V gene is TRBV5-4, the J gene TRBJ1-4; D uncertain. The length of the CDR3 is 16 residues. Trimming pared 0 bases from V and 0 bases from J, leaving 9 bases between. Germline CDR1 SGHNT, CDR2 YYREEE (reference sequence). CDR3 in DNA: TGTGCCAGCAGCTTGGGAAAGGTTGCAACTAATGAAAAACTGTTTTTT. Its translation: CASSLGKVATNEKLFF. Complete variable domain (other parts from reference TRBV5-4 and TRBJ1-4): ETGVTQSPTHLIKTRGQQVTLRCSSQSGHNTVSWYQQALGQGPQFIFQYYREEENGRGNFPPRFSGLQFPNYSSELNVNALELDDSALYLCASSLGKVATNEKLFFGSGTQLSVL.

The table lists this clonotype with a few counts. The rearrangement links TRBV7-2 to TRBJ2-1, with 8 nucleotides matching TRBD2. J was trimmed by 3 bases and V by 7 bases; bases with no gene match: 14. This CDR3 is 17 amino acids long. Germline-derived CDR1 and CDR2 are SGHTA and FQGNSA. The CDR3: CASTYKSGTSLYNEQFF. CDR3 DNA: TGTGCCAGCACCTACAAATCCGGGACTAGTCTCTACAATGAGCAGTTCTTC.

This clonotype was seen repeatedly, ten times or more. The rearrangement uses TRBV7-2 and TRBJ2-7, with 8 bases aligning to TRBD1. After removal of 5 bases from V and 6 bases from J, the junction contained 18 bases not matched to a gene. The length of the CDR3 is 17 residues. The germline V gene has CDR1 SGHTA and CDR2 FQGNSA. The CDR3 bases are TGTGCCAGCAGCCCCAGGACAGGGATCAGGGAAAGCTCCGAGCAGTACTTC. This codes for CASSPRTGIRESSEQYF.

This chain connects TRBV27 to TRBJ2-7; TRBD2 matches 10 bases. Germline V gives CDR1 MNHEY, CDR2 SMNVEV (reference sequence). Unmatched junction bases numbered 11, after V lost 6 bases and J lost 6 bases. The CDR3 totals 15 residues. The CDR3, as DNA: TGTGCCAGCAGACTTTCCGGGACTAGCGTAGCCGAGCAGTACTTC. This sequence encodes CASRLSGTSVAEQYF.

J is TRBJ1-2 and V is TRBV10-3, with D possibly being TRBD1 (5 bases). Germline loops: CDR1 ENHRY, CDR2 SYGVKD. The V end was cut by 0 bases, the J end by 6 bases, with 11 bases between. This CDR3 is built from 14 residues. CDR3 in amino acids: CAISESGGVDGYTF. DNA of the CDR3: TGTGCCATCAGTGAGTCGGGAGGGGTCGATGGCTACACCTTC.

The rearrangement joins TRBV28 to TRBJ1-4, with 9 bases aligning to TRBD1. The CDR3 contains 15 residues. Germline V gene data show CDR1 as MDHEN and CDR2 as SYDVKM. J gave up 8 bases and V 5 bases, and 9 bases lay outside the gene matches. The chain's CDR3 is CASSQIRDRVEKLFF. DNA for the CDR3: TGTGCCAGCAGTCAGATCCGGGACAGGGTGGAAAAACTGTTTTTT.

This clonotype was picked up a small number of times. This chain joins TRBV4-1 and TRBJ2-1, with a tentative D call TRBD1 (6 bases). CDR1 and CDR2 from the germline V gene are MGHRA and YSYEKL. V gave up 4 bases and J gave up 0 bases, with 13 bases separating them. The CDR3 has 16 amino acids. CDR3 in DNA: TGCGCCAGCAGCCTCGAGGACAGCAACTCCTACAATGAGCAGTTCTTC. The encoded protein is CASSLEDSNSYNEQFF.

The rearrangement links TRBV19 to TRBJ2-7; TRBD2 agrees at 7 bases. CDR1 is LNHDA and CDR2 is SQIVND in the germline V gene (reference sequence). The length of the CDR3 is 14 residues. V lost 4 bases and J lost 4; bases outside the gene matches: 7. CDR3 sequence: CASSTRLAKYEQYF. In DNA, the CDR3 is TGTGCCAGTAGTACCCGACTAGCAAAATACGAGCAGTACTTC. Looking up the rest from reference TRBV19 and TRBJ2-7 gives the full variable domain: DGGITQSPKYLFRKEGQNVTLSCEQNLNHDAMYWYRQDPGQGLRLIYYSQIVNDFQKGDIAEGYSVSREKKESFPLTVTSAQKNPTAFYLCASSTRLAKYEQYFGPGTRLTVT.

This clonotype has a single count. The chain joins TRBV2 to TRBJ2-3; 9 bases match TRBD1. CDR1 and CDR2 from the germline V gene are SNHLY and FYNNEI. Trimming removed 6 bases from V and 8 bases from J; junction bases left unmatched: 15. The CDR3 is made up of 16 amino acids. DNA for the CDR3: TGTGCCAGCAGGACCCAGGTACAGGGGGCTTCAGCTACGCAGTATTTT. Its translation: CASRTQVQGASATQYF.

This chain uses TRBV29-1 with TRBJ1-2; D is perhaps TRBD1 (5 bases). The CDR3 consists of 12 residues. The germline V gene has CDR1 SQVTM and CDR2 ANQGSEA. V was trimmed by 5 bases and J by 5 bases, leaving 12 bases between them. The CDR3 loop reads CSVLGTVYGYTF. For the CDR3, the DNA is TGCAGCGTTTTAGGGACGGTTTATGGCTACACCTTC. The complete variable domain, with remaining parts taken from reference TRBV29-1 and TRBJ1-2, reads SAVISQKPSRDICQRGTSLTIQCQVDSQVTMMFWYRQQPGQSLTLIATANQGSEATYESGFVIDKFPISRPNLTFSTLTVSNMSPEDSSIYLCSVLGTVYGYTFGSGTRLTVV.

This clonotype has ten or more counts. V and J are TRBV28 and TRBJ2-4, with 8 bases aligning to TRBD1. Losses at the gene ends were 2 bases for V and 3 bases for J; bases not matched to a gene: 3. The germline CDR1 and CDR2 sequences are MDHEN and SYDVKM. CDR3 length: 15 residues. The CDR3 DNA is TGTGCCAGCAGTTTAACGGACAGGGTCAAAAACATTCAGTACTTC. The encoded protein is CASSLTDRVKNIQYF.

This chain uses TRBV6-6 with TRBJ1-5, with unresolved D. V lost 6 bases and J lost 0, with 15 bases in between. The CDR3 runs 16 residues. Per germline, CDR1 MNHNY and CDR2 SVGAGI (reference sequence). The chain's CDR3 is CASSQHPLPSNQPQHF. The CDR3 coding sequence is TGTGCCAGCAGCCAGCACCCCCTTCCTAGCAATCAGCCCCAGCATTTT.

J is TRBJ2-3 and V is TRBV5-4; possible D gene TRBD2, 7 bases. The CDR3 consists of 17 residues. The ends were cut back, 0 bases at V and 0 bases at J, with 14 bases in the middle. CDR1 is SGHNT and CDR2 is YYREEE in the germline V gene (reference sequence). The CDR3 region has the DNA TGTGCCAGCAGCTTGGCTGTAGGGGGGGCTAGCACAGATACGCAGTATTTT. It is translated as CASSLAVGGASTDTQYF.

This chain joins TRBV29-1 and TRBJ2-7; 10 bases are shared with TRBD1. Germline CDR1 SQVTM, CDR2 ANQGSEA. This CDR3 region has 14 residues. With 5 bases clipped from V and 1 base from J, the junction kept 5 bases outside the gene matches. Here the CDR3 reads CSVSRQGASYEQYF. The CDR3 coding sequence is TGCAGCGTTTCTCGACAGGGGGCATCCTACGAGCAGTACTTC.

As concerns this clonotype: The junction and the germline gene differ at one end; a read error may be behind it. The chain links TRBV5-3 to TRBJ1-4, with D uncertain. TRBV5-3 is given ORF status, its function remaining uncertain. The CDR3 consists of 18 residues. The CDR3 nucleotides are TGTGCCAGCAGCTTGCTACGTATATGGGGTACCCCTAATGAAAAACTGTTTTTT. Translated: CASSLLRIWGTPNEKLFF.

This chain joins TRBV7-6 and TRBJ2-7, with D perhaps matching TRBD2 (6 bases). Trimming took 5 bases from V and 3 from J, leaving 17 bases between them. CDR3 length: 15 residues. Germline CDR1 is SGHVS and CDR2 is FNYEAQ. Written as DNA, the CDR3 is TGTGCCAGCAGCCAACACCTCGGCGGGATCTACGAGCAGTACTTC. Translating it yields CASSQHLGGIYEQYF.

As to this clonotype: At one of its ends the junction is not consistent with the germline gene, which may arise from a read error. This chain links TRBV6-5 with TRBJ1-1; D is undetermined. Germline V gene lookup returns CDR1 MNHEY and CDR2 SVGAGI. This CDR3 has 19 amino acids. CDR3 nucleotides: TGTGCCAGCAGTTACCATCTCGCGGAGCTAGATAACTTGAACACGGAAGCTTTCTTT. Its protein is CASSYHLAELDNLNTEAFF.

This clonotype has just a few counts. The chain carries TRBV28 and TRBJ1-3; D is perhaps TRBD1 (5 bases). Trimming cost V 6 bases and J 5 bases, with 11 bases left between them. Germline V CDR1 and CDR2: MDHEN, SYDVKM. This CDR3 has 13 residues. The CDR3 bases are TGTGCCAGCAGGGGGGGACTCAGAAACACCATATATTTT. Translating gives CASRGGLRNTIYF.

This chain connects TRBV7-6 to TRBJ2-1; no clear D. Trimming took off 1 base at V and 0 bases at J, with 22 bases between the two ends. This CDR3 region has 20 residues. Germline-derived CDR1 and CDR2 are SGHVS and FNYEAQ. The CDR3 nucleotides are TGTGCCAGCAGCTTAGGGTGGGGATTCGATAGTAGTAGCTCCTACAATGAGCAGTTCTTC. Encoded protein: CASSLGWGFDSSSSYNEQFF. The entire variable domain, with the rest obtained from reference TRBV7-6 and TRBJ2-1, is as follows: GAGVSQSPRYKVTKRGQDVALRCDPISGHVSLYWYRQALGQGPEFLTYFNYEAQQDKSGLPNDRFSAERPEGSISTLTIQRTEQRDSAMYRCASSLGWGFDSSSSYNEQFFGPGTRLTVL.

This clonotype was seen a few times. The chain carries TRBV28 and TRBJ2-7; D may be TRBD1 (6 bases). Germline V gene sequence: CDR1 MDHEN, CDR2 SYDVKM. The CDR3 length is 14 residues. The V end was cut by 6 bases, the J end by 2 bases, with 14 bases between. DNA for the CDR3: TGTGCCAGCAGCGAGACAGGACAAGCCTACGAGCAGTACTTC. This codes for CASSETGQAYEQYF. Full variable domain (remainder filled in from reference TRBV28 and TRBJ2-7): DVKVTQSSRYLVKRTGEKVFLECVQDMDHENMFWYRQDPGLGLRLIYFSYDVKMKEKGDIPEGYSVSREKKERFSLILESASTNQTSMYLCASSETGQAYEQYFGPGTRLTVT.

In its sample, this clonotype was seen a few times. The chain couples TRBV24-1 to TRBJ1-2, with D possibly being TRBD1 (5 bases). V shed 4 bases and J shed 3 bases, with 8 bases lying between them. CDR1 is KGHDR, CDR2 SFDVKD, per germline. The CDR3 totals 13 residues. The CDR3 coding sequence is TGTGCCACCAGTGAGAGGGGCCACTATGGCTACACCTTC. The encoded protein is CATSERGHYGYTF.

Details on this clonotype: A much larger clone sits a single nucleotide away, making a read error possible. The chain joins TRBV11-2 to TRBJ2-7, with 9 bases matching TRBD1. The CDR3 spans 14 residues. Germline V gene lookup returns CDR1 SGHAT and CDR2 FQNNGV. J lost 5 bases, V lost 3 bases, and 5 bases had no gene match. CDR3 bases: TGTGCCAGCAGCTTCTCGGGACAGGGCAACGAGCAGTACTTC. It yields the protein CASSFSGQGNEQYF.

There are a few counts of this clonotype. The CDR3, as DNA: TGCGCCAGCAGCCCCGCAGGGACAGCCCCGAACACTGAAGCTTTCTTT. Translation: CASSPAGTAPNTEAFF. This chain uses TRBV5-1 with TRBJ1-1; 7 bases line up with TRBD1. This CDR3 contains 16 residues. V lost 4 bases, J lost 1 base, and 10 bases stayed unmatched. Germline assignment: CDR1 SGHRS and CDR2 YFSETQ. Using reference TRBV5-1 and TRBJ1-1 for the parts outside the CDR3, the full variable domain is KAGVTQTPRYLIKTRGQQVTLSCSPISGHRSVSWYQQTPGQGLQFLFEYFSETQRNKGNFPGRFSGRQFSNSRSEMNVSTLELGDSALYLCASSPAGTAPNTEAFFGQGTRLTVV.